Included here is one T cell receptor beta chain sequence, with context. The data are from a study of cytomegalovirus exposure and HLA in healthy donors. V was clipped by 1 base and J by 4 bases; unmatched bases: 4. Germline V CDR1 and CDR2: SGHAT, FQNNGV. CDR3 size: 15 residues. This PCR relied on a set of 60 Vbeta primers and 13 Jbeta primers. Repertoires were generated with immunoSEQ multiplex PCR, while TCRdb's copy carries only in-frame clones and drops some. In all, the sample yields 65,000 to 95,000 clones. The rearrangement links TRBV11-2 to TRBJ1-5; 7 bases are a match to TRBD1. The sequencing input was PBMCs. This receptor was taken from a female donor in good health and CMV-seropositive. Written as DNA, the CDR3 is TGTGCCAGCAGCTTAGCGACAGGGAATAATCAGCCCCAGCATTTT. Its translation is CASSLATGNNQPQHF.